A single sample gave rise to the 22 T cell receptor beta chains below, sequenced in a study of T cell repertoires in cytomegalovirus infection. TCRdb reanalysed the reads using MiXCR and keeps one entry per CDR3 protein. Altogether some 240,000 distinct CDR3 sequences are present, 15% to 20% being singletons, with the ten largest covering approximately 51%. The material sequenced was CD8+ T cells from PBMCs. These receptors all come from a human donor in good health (CMV status not recorded). Some clones in this sample may be carry-over from other donors' samples.

The CDR3 DNA follows: TGTGCCAGCAGTCCGCGGGGGGGCCTCAATGAGCAGTTCTTC. Its protein product is CASSPRGGLNEQFF. The chain carries TRBV6-2 or TRBV6-3 and TRBJ2-1; 9 nucleotides match TRBD2. V dropped 5 bases and J dropped 6; count of bases not matched to a gene: 5. CDR1 MNHEY and CDR2 SVGEGT come from the germline V gene. The CDR3 sequence is 14 residues long.

This chain uses TRBV5-6 with TRBJ2-4, with 11 bases that match TRBD1. J was trimmed by 1 base and V by 3 bases; bases with no gene match: 12. CDR1 is SGHDT, CDR2 YYEEEE, per germline. The CDR3 spans 19 residues. The CDR3 loop reads CASSSALGQGASAKNIQYF. CDR3 in DNA: TGTGCCAGCAGCTCCGCCCTAGGACAGGGGGCTTCTGCCAAAAACATTCAGTACTTC.

The table lists this clonotype with many counts. V usage is TRBV7-2 and J usage is TRBJ2-3; possibly TRBD1 or TRBD2 for D (5 bases each). Per germline, CDR1 SGHTA and CDR2 FQGNSA. The ends were cut back, 5 bases at V and 14 bases at J, with 20 bases in the middle. The CDR3 is 13 residues long. CDR3 in DNA: TGTGCCAGCAGCCCACCGGGGCCCGTTGGTTGGTATTTT. Translated, it gives CASSPPGPVGWYF. The entire variable domain, with the rest obtained from reference TRBV7-2 and TRBJ2-3, is as follows: GAGVSQSPSNKVTEKGKDVELRCDPISGHTALYWYRQSLGQGLEFLIYFQGNSAPDKSGLPSDRFSAERTGGSVSTLTIQRTQQEDSAVYLCASSPPGPVGWYFGPGTRLTVL.

The sample holds a few counts of this clonotype. This chain uses TRBV6-5 with TRBJ1-1; D remains unclear. Between the trimmed V and J ends, which lost 7 bases and 0 bases, there was a span of 21 bases. This CDR3 has 17 amino acids. Germline V gene data show CDR1 as MNHEY and CDR2 as SVGAGI. The CDR3 region is CASIIMGGTGLNTEAFF. CDR3 nucleotides: TGTGCCAGCATCATAATGGGTGGCACGGGGTTGAACACTGAAGCTTTCTTT.

The J gene is TRBJ2-3, the V gene TRBV2, with 9 bases fitting TRBD1. The CDR3 is 22 residues long. Germline CDR1 reads SNHLY; CDR2 reads FYNNEI. V gave up 6 bases and J gave up 5 bases; unmatched junction bases: 30. The CDR3 reads CASRPPPRKRSAGQGLRDTQYF. In nucleotides, the CDR3 is TGTGCCAGCAGACCTCCACCACGAAAGAGAAGCGCGGGACAGGGATTAAGAGATACGCAGTATTTT.

This clonotype was seen at least ten times. This chain uses TRBV15 with TRBJ1-1, with TRBD1 identical over 7 bases. Germline V gives CDR1 LNHNV, CDR2 YYDKDF (reference sequence). V was clipped by 6 bases and J by 1 base; unmatched bases: 5. The CDR3 loop spans 14 amino acids. The chain's CDR3 is CATSLTGENTEAFF. The CDR3 DNA sequence: TGTGCCACCAGTCTTACAGGGGAGAACACTGAAGCTTTCTTT.

This clonotype turned up a few times. The CDR3 DNA is TGTGCCAGCAGTTTTCGGGGGTTAGGGTACGAGCAGTACTTC. This gives the protein CASSFRGLGYEQYF. This sequence joins TRBV12-3 or TRBV12-4 and TRBJ2-7, with D perhaps matching TRBD2 (6 bases). This CDR3 comprises 14 residues. Trimming removed 3 bases at V and 4 bases at J, with 13 bases between.

The chain links TRBV20-1 to TRBJ1-2; D unresolved. The V gene's germline CDR1 is DFQATT and CDR2 SNEGSKA (reference sequence). With 3 bases removed from V and 4 bases from J, the gap between germline ends came to 12 bases. There are 13 residues in the CDR3. CDR3 sequence (DNA): TGCAGTGCTAGGGATGTATCACTCTATGGCTACACCTTC. Translated: CSARDVSLYGYTF.

This clonotype was counted a few times. This rearrangement joins TRBV2 to TRBJ2-4; the D is unclear. The CDR3 covers 10 residues. The germline gives CDR1 SNHLY, CDR2 FYNNEI. V was pared by 4 bases and J by 7 bases, with 2 bases between. In nucleotides, the CDR3 is TGTGCCAGCAGTGGTAACATTCAGTACTTC. Encoded protein: CASSGNIQYF.

In this sample, this clonotype turned up many times. The J gene is TRBJ2-3, the V gene TRBV19, with D hard to call. The V end lost 3 bases, the J end lost 0 bases, and 7 bases lay between the germline ends. This CDR3 contains 14 residues. The germline gives CDR1 LNHDA, CDR2 SQIVND (reference sequence). CDR3 loop: CASSIDPSTDTQYF. Written as DNA, the CDR3 is TGTGCCAGTAGTATTGACCCTAGCACAGATACGCAGTATTTT.

This clonotype showed up many times. The rearrangement joins TRBV7-2 to TRBJ2-7, with 11 bases matching TRBD1. The CDR3 is 15 residues long. Per germline, CDR1 SGHTA and CDR2 FQGNSA. With 4 bases clipped from V and 3 bases from J, the junction kept 5 bases outside the gene matches. CDR3 sequence (DNA): TGTGCCAGCAGCTCCGGGACAGGGGGTTTCTACGAGCAGTACTTC. Translation gives CASSSGTGGFYEQYF. Full variable domain (remainder filled in from reference TRBV7-2 and TRBJ2-7): GAGVSQSPSNKVTEKGKDVELRCDPISGHTALYWYRQSLGQGLEFLIYFQGNSAPDKSGLPSDRFSAERTGGSVSTLTIQRTQQEDSAVYLCASSSGTGGFYEQYFGPGTRLTVT.

This clonotype was found a few times. The gene calls are TRBV9 and TRBJ1-2; D is possibly TRBD1 (5 bases). V was trimmed by 0 bases and J by 3 bases, leaving 15 bases between them. This CDR3 region has 16 residues. CDR1 and CDR2 (germline): SGDLS, YYNGEE. The CDR3 nucleotides read TGTGCCAGCAGCGTAGATCAAAGGGGTCCAGACTATGGCTACACCTTC. It codes for CASSVDQRGPDYGYTF.

This clonotype has a count of ten or more. This sequence joins TRBV7-2 and TRBJ2-3, with TRBD2 as a possible D gene (6 bases). Germline V gives CDR1 SGHTA, CDR2 FQGNSA. Trimming shortened V by 5 bases and J by 4 bases, and 13 bases separated the two germline ends. The CDR3 is made up of 14 amino acids. Here the CDR3 DNA reads TGTGCCAGCAGCCTACTAGCTGGAGCAGATACGCAGTATTTT. It specifies CASSLLAGADTQYF. The full variable domain, with the rest looked up from reference TRBV7-2 and TRBJ2-3, is GAGVSQSPSNKVTEKGKDVELRCDPISGHTALYWYRQSLGQGLEFLIYFQGNSAPDKSGLPSDRFSAERTGGSVSTLTIQRTQQEDSAVYLCASSLLAGADTQYFGPGTRLTVL.

This clonotype was seen at least ten times. The rearrangement joins TRBV7-8 to TRBJ1-1; D not certain. This CDR3 contains 13 residues. Trimming took 2 bases from V and 6 from J, leaving 10 bases between them. Per germline, CDR1 SGHVS and CDR2 FQNEAQ. In DNA form, the CDR3 reads TGTGCCAGCAGCTTACTTTACAAATCTGAAGCTTTCTTT. It encodes CASSLLYKSEAFF.

The sample holds many counts of this clonotype. CDR3: CASSLGWQVTDTQYF. The CDR3 DNA follows: TGTGCCAGCAGCTTGGGCTGGCAGGTCACAGATACGCAGTATTTT. The chain joins TRBV7-9 to TRBJ2-3; D not resolved. The germline V and J ends were trimmed by 3 bases and 2 bases, with 12 bases remaining between them. Germline assignment: CDR1 SEHNR and CDR2 FQNEAQ (reference sequence). The CDR3 covers 15 residues.

This clonotype was seen at least ten times. This chain connects TRBV12-3 or TRBV12-4 to TRBJ1-1; the D gene is possibly TRBD1 (5 bases). V was trimmed by 6 bases and J by 7 bases, leaving 12 bases between them. CDR3 length: 12 residues. The CDR3 protein is CASSSRAGEAFF. The CDR3 DNA sequence: TGTGCCAGCAGCTCCAGGGCCGGTGAAGCTTTCTTT.

The rearrangement links TRBV10-3 to TRBJ2-3; a weak D match, TRBD2 (5 bases). CDR1 and CDR2 from the germline V gene are ENHRY and SYGVKD. This CDR3 comprises 14 residues. Trimming took off 2 bases at V and 7 bases at J, with 13 bases between the two ends. CDR3 bases: TGTGCCATCAGTGAGGACGGGCCGGGGAATACGCAGTATTTT. Protein product: CAISEDGPGNTQYF.

This clonotype was counted at least ten times. The genes are TRBV6-5 and TRBJ2-3; no clear D. Trimming cost V 0 bases and J 3 bases, with 10 bases left between them. The CDR3 has 15 amino acids. Germline V CDR1 and CDR2: MNHEY, SVGAGI. DNA of the CDR3: TGTGCCAGCAGTTACTCTAGGGCGCAAACAGATACGCAGTATTTT. Protein sequence: CASSYSRAQTDTQYF.

The chain recombines TRBV20-1 with TRBJ2-1; D ambiguous. The V and J ends lost 6 bases and 0 bases respectively, with 9 bases between them. The germline CDR1 and CDR2 sequences are DFQATT and SNEGSKA (reference sequence). CDR3 length equals 13 residues. CDR3 DNA sequence: TGCAGTGCCCATTCAAACTCCTACAATGAGCAGTTCTTC. This codes for CSAHSNSYNEQFF.

The rearrangement links TRBV19 to TRBJ2-2, with D possibly being TRBD1 (5 bases). CDR1 and CDR2 from the germline V gene are LNHDA and SQIVND (reference sequence). V was shortened by 5 bases and J by 8 bases, with 18 bases between the two germline ends. This CDR3 contains 15 residues. CDR3 protein: CASSEHRFGIGELFF. In DNA form, the CDR3 reads TGTGCCAGTAGTGAACACAGGTTCGGAATTGGGGAGCTGTTTTTT.

This clonotype was observed many times. The rearrangement joins TRBV12-5 to TRBJ1-1; D unresolved. The germline gives CDR1 LGHNT, CDR2 FRNRAP. Trimming took off 7 bases at V and 0 bases at J, with 6 bases between the two ends. The CDR3 runs to 12 residues. This CDR3 is CASEGLNTEAFF. In DNA, the CDR3 is TGTGCTAGTGAGGGATTGAACACTGAAGCTTTCTTT.

This clonotype was counted between two and nine times. The chain is built from TRBV28 and TRBJ1-1, with unresolved D. This CDR3 comprises 14 residues. Germline-derived CDR1 and CDR2 are MDHEN and SYDVKM. With 6 bases removed from V and 4 bases from J, the gap between germline ends came to 15 bases. DNA for the CDR3: TGTGCCAGCAGACCCGGAGGGTTGGGCACTGAAGCTTTCTTT. Its translation is CASRPGGLGTEAFF.